This T cell receptor (beta chain) was identified in a study of blood T cell repertoires in COVID-19. Study details: T cells, B-cell-depleted T cells, or PBMCs provided the cDNA or gDNA that served as material.

The assay was immunoSEQ multiplex PCR, and TCRdb's table has in-frame clones only and misses some. This sample has 200,000 to 250,000 clones, with nearly 90% found just once. Individuals drawn from approximately 26 US areas were about 18 to 100 years old. Clinical histories supplied by participants themselves formed the basis of cohort assignment. Among Cohort 3 donors, those recovered had two negative PCRs, clearance, or symptom resolution. The CDR3 totals 12 residues. Germline V CDR1 and CDR2: SGHAT, FQNNGV. Trimming removed 5 bases at V and 8 bases at J, with 9 bases between. The sample consisted of PBMCs or T cells enriched from blood (not recorded which). The chain has TRBV11-2 and TRBJ1-4; a possible D gene is TRBD1 (5 bases). The sequence derives from a man aged 30 to 45 who had recovered from COVID-19. CDR3 nucleotides: TGTGCCAGCAGCCCCGGGGGAGAAAAACTGTTTTTT. Translation: CASSPGGEKLFF.